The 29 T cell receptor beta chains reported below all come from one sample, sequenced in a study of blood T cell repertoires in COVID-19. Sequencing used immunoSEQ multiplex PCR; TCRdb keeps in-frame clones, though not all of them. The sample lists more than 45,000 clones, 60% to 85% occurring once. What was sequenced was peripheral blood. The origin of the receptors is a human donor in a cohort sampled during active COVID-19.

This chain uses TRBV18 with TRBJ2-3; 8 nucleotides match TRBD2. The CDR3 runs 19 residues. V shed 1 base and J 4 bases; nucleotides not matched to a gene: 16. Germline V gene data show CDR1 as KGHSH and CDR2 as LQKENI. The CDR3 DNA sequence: TGTGCCAGCTCACCACGGGGTCCTAGCGGGCCTCGAGCTTCAGATACGCAGTATTTT. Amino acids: CASSPRGPSGPRASDTQYF.

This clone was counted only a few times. CDR3 sequence: CASSIVQGTANYGYTF. In DNA form, the CDR3 reads TGTGCCAGTAGTATAGTACAGGGGACGGCTAACTATGGCTACACCTTC. The chain has TRBV19 and TRBJ1-2, with 7 bases aligning to TRBD1. The CDR3 is made up of 16 amino acids. Trimming at V came to 1 base and at J to 0 bases, leaving 5 bases not matched to a gene. Germline assignment: CDR1 LNHDA and CDR2 SQIVND (reference sequence).

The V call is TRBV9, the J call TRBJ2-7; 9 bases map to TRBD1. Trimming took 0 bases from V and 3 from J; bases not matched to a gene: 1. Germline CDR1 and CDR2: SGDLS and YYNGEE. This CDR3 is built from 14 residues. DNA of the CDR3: TGTGCCAGCAGCGTAGGGACAGGGGACTACGAGCAGTACTTC. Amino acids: CASSVGTGDYEQYF.

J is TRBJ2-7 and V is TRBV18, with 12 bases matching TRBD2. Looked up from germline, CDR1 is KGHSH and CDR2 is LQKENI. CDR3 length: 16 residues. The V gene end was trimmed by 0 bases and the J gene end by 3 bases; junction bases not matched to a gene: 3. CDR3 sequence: CASSPPGLAGSYEQYF. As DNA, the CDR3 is TGTGCCAGCTCACCACCGGGACTAGCGGGTAGCTACGAGCAGTACTTC.

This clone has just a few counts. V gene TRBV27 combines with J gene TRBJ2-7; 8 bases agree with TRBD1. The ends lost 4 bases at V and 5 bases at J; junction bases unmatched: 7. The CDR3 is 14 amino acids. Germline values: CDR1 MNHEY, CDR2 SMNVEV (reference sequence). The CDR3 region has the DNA TGTGCCAGCAGTTCTAGGGACAGGATCCACGAGCAGTACTTC. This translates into CASSSRDRIHEQYF.

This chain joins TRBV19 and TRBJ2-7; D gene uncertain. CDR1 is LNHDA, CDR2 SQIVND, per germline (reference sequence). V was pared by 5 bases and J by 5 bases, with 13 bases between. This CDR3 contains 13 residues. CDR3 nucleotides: TGTGCCAGTAGTGTGCGGTTCTCGGACGAGCAGTACTTC. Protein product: CASSVRFSDEQYF.

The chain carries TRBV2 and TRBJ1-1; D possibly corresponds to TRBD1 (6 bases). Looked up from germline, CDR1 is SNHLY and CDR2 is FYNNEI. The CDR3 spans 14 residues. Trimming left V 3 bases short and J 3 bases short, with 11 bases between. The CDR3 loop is CASSERGGDTEAFF. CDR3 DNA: TGTGCCAGCAGTGAGAGGGGGGGGGACACTGAAGCTTTCTTT. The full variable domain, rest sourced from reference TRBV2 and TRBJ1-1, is EPEVTQTPSHQVTQMGQEVILRCVPISNHLYFYWYRQILGQKVEFLVSFYNNEISEKSEIFDDQFSVERPDGSNFTLKIRSTKLEDSAMYFCASSERGGDTEAFFGQGTRLTVV.

The CDR3 loop reads CASSAGPLYEQYF. Here the CDR3 DNA reads TGTGCCAGCAGCGCCGGTCCCCTCTACGAGCAGTACTTC. V is TRBV11-3 and J is TRBJ2-7; D unresolved. The V gene's germline CDR1 is SGHNT and CDR2 YENEEA. The CDR3 spans 13 residues. V was cut by 5 bases and J by 3 bases, with 11 bases left in between.

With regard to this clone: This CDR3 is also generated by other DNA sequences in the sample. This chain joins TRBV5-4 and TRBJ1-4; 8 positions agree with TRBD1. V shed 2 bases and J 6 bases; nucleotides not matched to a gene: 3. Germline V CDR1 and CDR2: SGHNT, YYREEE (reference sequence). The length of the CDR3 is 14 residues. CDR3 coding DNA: TGTGCCAGCAGCTTCAGGGGGCGCGATGAAAAACTGTTTTTT. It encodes CASSFRGRDEKLFF.

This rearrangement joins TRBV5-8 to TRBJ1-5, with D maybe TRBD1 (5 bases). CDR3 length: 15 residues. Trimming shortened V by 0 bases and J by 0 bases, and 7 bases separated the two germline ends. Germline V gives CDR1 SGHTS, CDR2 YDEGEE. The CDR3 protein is CASSLETDSNQPQHF. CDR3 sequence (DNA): TGTGCCAGCAGCTTGGAGACAGATAGCAATCAGCCCCAGCATTTT.

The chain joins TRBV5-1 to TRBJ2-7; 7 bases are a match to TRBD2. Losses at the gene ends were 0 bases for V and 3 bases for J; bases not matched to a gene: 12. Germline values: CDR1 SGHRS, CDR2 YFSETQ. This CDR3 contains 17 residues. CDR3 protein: CASSLVGAGSFIYEQYF. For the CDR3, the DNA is TGCGCCAGCAGCTTGGTTGGAGCGGGAAGTTTTATCTACGAGCAGTACTTC. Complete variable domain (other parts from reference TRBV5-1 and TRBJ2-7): KAGVTQTPRYLIKTRGQQVTLSCSPISGHRSVSWYQQTPGQGLQFLFEYFSETQRNKGNFPGRFSGRQFSNSRSEMNVSTLELGDSALYLCASSLVGAGSFIYEQYFGPGTRLTVT.

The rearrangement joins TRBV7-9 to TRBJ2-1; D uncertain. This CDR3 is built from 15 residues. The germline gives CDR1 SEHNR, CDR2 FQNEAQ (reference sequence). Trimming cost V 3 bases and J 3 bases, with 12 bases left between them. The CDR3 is CASSLGLTRYNEQFF. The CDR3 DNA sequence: TGTGCCAGCAGCTTGGGCCTAACCCGCTACAATGAGCAGTTCTTC.

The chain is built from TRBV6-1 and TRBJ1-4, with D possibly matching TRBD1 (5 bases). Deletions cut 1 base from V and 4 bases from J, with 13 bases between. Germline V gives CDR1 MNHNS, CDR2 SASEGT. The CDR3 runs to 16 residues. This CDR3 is CASSEVFDSFNEKLFF. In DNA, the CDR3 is TGTGCCAGCAGTGAAGTCTTTGACAGTTTTAATGAAAAACTGTTTTTT.

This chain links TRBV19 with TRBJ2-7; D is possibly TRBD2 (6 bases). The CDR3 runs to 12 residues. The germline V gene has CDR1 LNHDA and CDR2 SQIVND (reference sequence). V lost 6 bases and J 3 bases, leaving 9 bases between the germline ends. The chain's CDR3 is CASSGSIYEQYF. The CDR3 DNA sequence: TGTGCCAGTAGCGGGAGTATCTACGAGCAGTACTTC.

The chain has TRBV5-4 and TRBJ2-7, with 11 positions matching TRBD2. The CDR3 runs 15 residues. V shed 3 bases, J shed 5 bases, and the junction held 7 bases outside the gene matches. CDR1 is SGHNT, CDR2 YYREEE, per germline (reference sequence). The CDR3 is CASSSASGRFDEQYF. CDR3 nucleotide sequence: TGTGCCAGCAGCTCTGCTAGCGGGAGGTTCGACGAGCAGTACTTC.

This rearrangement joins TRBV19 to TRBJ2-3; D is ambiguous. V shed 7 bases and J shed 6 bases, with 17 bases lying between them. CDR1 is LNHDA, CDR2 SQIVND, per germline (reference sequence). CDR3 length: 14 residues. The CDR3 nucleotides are TGTGCCAGTAAGCCCGATGGTAGGCGGGATACGCAGTATTTT. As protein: CASKPDGRRDTQYF. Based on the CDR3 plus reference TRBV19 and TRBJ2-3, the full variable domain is DGGITQSPKYLFRKEGQNVTLSCEQNLNHDAMYWYRQDPGQGLRLIYYSQIVNDFQKGDIAEGYSVSREKKESFPLTVTSAQKNPTAFYLCASKPDGRRDTQYFGPGTRLTVL.

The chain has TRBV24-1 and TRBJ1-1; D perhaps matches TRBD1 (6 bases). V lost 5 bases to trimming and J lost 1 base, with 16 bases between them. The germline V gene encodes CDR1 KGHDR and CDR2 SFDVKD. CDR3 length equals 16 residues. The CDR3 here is CATSGLPGHENTEAFF. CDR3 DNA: TGTGCCACCAGTGGTCTCCCGGGACACGAGAACACTGAAGCTTTCTTT.

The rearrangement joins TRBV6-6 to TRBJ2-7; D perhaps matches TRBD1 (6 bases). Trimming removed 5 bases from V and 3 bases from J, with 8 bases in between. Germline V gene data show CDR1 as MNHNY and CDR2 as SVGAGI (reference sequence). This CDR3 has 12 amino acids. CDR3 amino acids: CASSAQGYEQYF. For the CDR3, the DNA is TGTGCCAGCAGTGCACAGGGCTACGAGCAGTACTTC.

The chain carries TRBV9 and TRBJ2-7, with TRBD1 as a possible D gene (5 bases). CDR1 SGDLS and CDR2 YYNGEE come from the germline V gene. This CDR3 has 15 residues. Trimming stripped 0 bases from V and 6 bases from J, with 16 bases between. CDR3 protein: CASSVAGFQRGEQYF. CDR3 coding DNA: TGTGCCAGCAGCGTAGCAGGGTTCCAGAGAGGCGAGCAGTACTTC. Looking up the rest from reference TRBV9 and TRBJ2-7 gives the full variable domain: DSGVTQTPKHLITATGQRVTLRCSPRSGDLSVYWYQQSLDQGLQFLIQYYNGEERAKGNILERFSAQQFPDLHSELNLSSLELGDSALYFCASSVAGFQRGEQYFGPGTRLTVT.

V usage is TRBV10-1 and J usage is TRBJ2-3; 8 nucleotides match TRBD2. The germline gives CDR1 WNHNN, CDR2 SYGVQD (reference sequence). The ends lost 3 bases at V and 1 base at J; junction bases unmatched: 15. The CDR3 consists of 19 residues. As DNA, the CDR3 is TGCGCCAGCAGTGAAGGGGGACTAGTTAACCTTTTTCGCACAGATACGCAGTATTTT. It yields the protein CASSEGGLVNLFRTDTQYF.

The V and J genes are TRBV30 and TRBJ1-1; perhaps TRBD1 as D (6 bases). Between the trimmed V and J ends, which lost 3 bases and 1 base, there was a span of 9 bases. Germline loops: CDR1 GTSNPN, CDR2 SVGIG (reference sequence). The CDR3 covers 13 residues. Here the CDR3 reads CAWSLDRNTEAFF. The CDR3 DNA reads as TGTGCCTGGAGCTTGGACAGGAACACTGAAGCTTTCTTT.

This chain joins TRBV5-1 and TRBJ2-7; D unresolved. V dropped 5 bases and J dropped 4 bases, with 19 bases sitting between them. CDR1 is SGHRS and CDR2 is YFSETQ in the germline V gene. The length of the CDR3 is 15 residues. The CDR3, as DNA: TGCGCCAGCAGTTTCGACACCCTCCTGACATACGAGCAGTACTTC. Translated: CASSFDTLLTYEQYF.

The CDR3 sequence is CASSLVYRSYEQYF. CDR3 nucleotide sequence: TGTGCCAGCAGCCTTGTGTATCGTTCCTACGAGCAGTACTTC. This chain connects TRBV14 to TRBJ2-7, with no clear D. This CDR3 is built from 14 residues. Germline CDR1 SGHDN, CDR2 FVKESK. V was shortened by 4 bases and J by 1 base, with 11 bases between the two germline ends.

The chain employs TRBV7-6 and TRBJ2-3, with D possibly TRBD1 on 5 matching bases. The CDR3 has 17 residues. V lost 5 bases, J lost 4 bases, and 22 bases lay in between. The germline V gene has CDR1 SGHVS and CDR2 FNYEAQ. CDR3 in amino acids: CASSPRIQESGSDTQYF. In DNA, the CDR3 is TGTGCCAGCAGCCCGCGGATACAGGAGTCGGGTTCAGATACGCAGTATTTT.

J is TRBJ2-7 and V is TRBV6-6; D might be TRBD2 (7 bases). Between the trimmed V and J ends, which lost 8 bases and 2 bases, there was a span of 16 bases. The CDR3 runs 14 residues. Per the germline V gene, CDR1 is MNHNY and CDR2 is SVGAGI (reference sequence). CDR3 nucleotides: TGTGCCAGCGGGGGGGCTAGCGCGACCTACGAGCAGTACTTC. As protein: CASGGASATYEQYF.

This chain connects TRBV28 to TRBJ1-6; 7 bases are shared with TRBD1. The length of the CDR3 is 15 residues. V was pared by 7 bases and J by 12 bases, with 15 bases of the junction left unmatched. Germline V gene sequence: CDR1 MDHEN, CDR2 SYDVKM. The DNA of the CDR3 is TGTGCCAGCAACCTAAACAGGGGTAGGTCGGAACCCCTCCACTTT. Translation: CASNLNRGRSEPLHF.

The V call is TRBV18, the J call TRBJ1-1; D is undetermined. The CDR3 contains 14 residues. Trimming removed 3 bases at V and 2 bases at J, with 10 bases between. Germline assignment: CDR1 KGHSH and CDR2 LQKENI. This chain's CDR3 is CASSPYGENTEAFF. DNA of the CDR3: TGTGCCAGCTCACCCTACGGTGAAAACACTGAAGCTTTCTTT.

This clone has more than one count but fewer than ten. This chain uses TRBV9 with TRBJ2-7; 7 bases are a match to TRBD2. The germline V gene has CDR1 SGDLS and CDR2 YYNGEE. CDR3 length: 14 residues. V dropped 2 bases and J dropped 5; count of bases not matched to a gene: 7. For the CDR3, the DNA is TGTGCCAGCAGCGTCGGGGGGATCGGCCACGAGCAGTACTTC. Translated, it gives CASSVGGIGHEQYF. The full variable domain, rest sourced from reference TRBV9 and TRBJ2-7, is DSGVTQTPKHLITATGQRVTLRCSPRSGDLSVYWYQQSLDQGLQFLIQYYNGEERAKGNILERFSAQQFPDLHSELNLSSLELGDSALYFCASSVGGIGHEQYFGPGTRLTVT.

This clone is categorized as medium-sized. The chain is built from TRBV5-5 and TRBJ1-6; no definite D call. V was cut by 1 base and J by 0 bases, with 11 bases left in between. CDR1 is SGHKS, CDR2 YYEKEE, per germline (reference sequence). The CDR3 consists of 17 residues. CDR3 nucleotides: TGTGCCAGCAGCTTGAAACTAAAAAGCTCCTATAATTCACCCCTCCACTTT. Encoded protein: CASSLKLKSSYNSPLHF.